One sample yielded the 21 T cell receptor beta chains listed below, sequenced in a study of blood T cell repertoires in COVID-19. Assay: immunoSEQ multiplex PCR; the TCRdb copy retains only in-frame clones and omits some. The data show hundreds of thousands of clones, with 87% seen just once and around 8.9% held by the top ten. The sample was PBMCs or T cells enriched from blood (not recorded which). The source of these receptors is a woman between 18 and 30 years old who had recovered from COVID-19.

The rearrangement uses TRBV7-9 and TRBJ1-1, with D hard to call. V was cut by 1 base and J by 10 bases, with 10 bases left in between. CDR1 is SEHNR, CDR2 FQNEAQ, per germline (reference sequence). The CDR3 spans 12 residues. CDR3 nucleotides: TGTGCCAGCAGCTTAGAAACCCCGGGAGCTTTCTTT. Translating gives CASSLETPGAFF. Based on the CDR3 plus reference TRBV7-9 and TRBJ1-1, the full variable domain is DTGVSQNPRHKITKRGQNVTFRCDPISEHNRLYWYRQTLGQGPEFLTYFQNEAQLEKSRLLSDRFSAERPKGSFSTLEIQRTEQGDSAMYLCASSLETPGAFFGQGTRLTVV.

The chain carries TRBV5-1 and TRBJ2-3; TRBD2 matches at 9 bases. Germline V gene lookup returns CDR1 SGHRS and CDR2 YFSETQ. The junction had 11 bases not matched to a gene; V was cut back by 3 bases and J by 6 bases. This CDR3 region has 16 residues. CDR3 nucleotides: TGCGCCAGCAGCTCGGCCTCTAGCGGGGTTGGGGATACGCAGTATTTT. It is translated as CASSSASSGVGDTQYF.

This sequence joins TRBV29-1 and TRBJ2-3; 9 bases fit TRBD1. Germline lookup yields CDR1 SQVTM and CDR2 ANQGSEA. The ends lost 6 bases at V and 1 base at J; junction bases unmatched: 5. The CDR3 consists of 14 residues. CDR3 protein: CSVMRDRGTDTQYF. DNA of the CDR3: TGCAGCGTAATGCGGGACAGGGGCACAGATACGCAGTATTTT.

The chain has TRBV4-3 and TRBJ2-3; D uncertain. Germline V CDR1 and CDR2: LGHNA, YSLEER. V lost 0 bases and J lost 2, with 12 bases in between. The CDR3 is 16 amino acids. The CDR3 region has the DNA TGCGCCAGCAGCCAAGATGGTGTCGGGTACACAGATACGCAGTATTTT. Translation gives CASSQDGVGYTDTQYF.

The chain has TRBV5-1 and TRBJ2-2, with 9 bases fitting TRBD1. In germline, CDR1 is SGHRS, CDR2 YFSETQ. Unmatched junction bases numbered 14, after V lost 9 bases and J lost 2 bases. The CDR3 contains 17 residues. The CDR3 region is CAKPRLRTGANTGELFF. CDR3 coding DNA: TGCGCCAAGCCCCGCCTTAGGACAGGGGCAAACACCGGGGAGCTGTTTTTT.

The V call is TRBV4-2, the J call TRBJ1-5; D remains ambiguous. CDR1 and CDR2 (germline): LGHNA, YNFKEQ. The V and J ends lost 4 bases and 4 bases respectively, with 17 bases between them. The CDR3 spans 16 residues. The CDR3 coding sequence is TGTGCCAGCAGCCCCCTCGAGGGAGAGAAGAATCAGCCCCAGCATTTT. It translates to CASSPLEGEKNQPQHF.

This chain connects TRBV4-3 to TRBJ2-1, with TRBD1 matching over 8 bases. Germline-derived CDR1 and CDR2 are LGHNA and YSLEER. V lost 4 bases, J lost 2 bases, and 7 bases stayed unmatched. The CDR3 length is 16 residues. The CDR3 loop reads CASSLNPGQAYNEQFF. The CDR3 DNA sequence: TGCGCCAGCAGCCTAAATCCGGGACAGGCCTACAATGAGCAGTTCTTC.

The rearrangement uses TRBV5-8 and TRBJ2-3; no reliable D call. The CDR3 runs 15 residues. Germline assignment: CDR1 SGHTS and CDR2 YDEGEE. V was trimmed by 0 bases and J by 3 bases, leaving 11 bases between them. For the CDR3, the DNA is TGTGCCAGCAGCTTGGAGGTCTCGAGGACAGATACGCAGTATTTT. Translating it yields CASSLEVSRTDTQYF.

The chain combines TRBV11-3 with TRBJ2-7; TRBD1 matches 8 bases. V gave up 5 bases and J gave up 6 bases; unmatched junction bases: 24. The germline V gene has CDR1 SGHNT and CDR2 YENEEA. The CDR3 contains 19 residues. The chain's CDR3 is CASSTRGPRGGVPQCEQYF. DNA of the CDR3: TGTGCCAGCAGCACCAGGGGGCCCAGAGGGGGCGTCCCTCAGTGCGAGCAGTACTTC.

This clone was found once. The chain is built from TRBV5-1 and TRBJ2-7; 9 nucleotides line up with TRBD1. This CDR3 is built from 16 residues. The germline gives CDR1 SGHRS, CDR2 YFSETQ. Trimming cost V 4 bases and J 4 bases; bases outside gene matches: 12. Here the CDR3 DNA reads TGCGCCAGCAGCGAATCTACCGGGACAGGGTTTTACGAGCAGTACTTC. As protein: CASSESTGTGFYEQYF.

The chain couples TRBV4-2 to TRBJ2-1; D is possibly TRBD2 (5 bases). This CDR3 comprises 18 residues. Between the trimmed V and J ends, which lost 1 base and 5 bases, there was a span of 21 bases. Germline V CDR1 and CDR2: LGHNA, YNFKEQ. In nucleotides, the CDR3 is TGTGCCAGCAGCCAAGTCATGGGATTCCGAGCGGCCGACAATGAGCAGTTCTTC. It encodes CASSQVMGFRAADNEQFF.

The gene calls are TRBV27 and TRBJ1-3; D not certain. The V end was cut by 5 bases, the J end by 2 bases, with 19 bases between. CDR1 is MNHEY and CDR2 is SMNVEV in the germline V gene (reference sequence). The CDR3 runs 17 residues. This CDR3 is CASSPLGLGSTGNTIYF. In DNA form, the CDR3 reads TGTGCCAGCAGTCCCCTCGGCCTGGGGAGTACTGGAAACACCATATATTTT.

The chain uses TRBV7-9 and TRBJ2-7; TRBD1 matches 8 bases. The CDR3 length is 16 residues. J lost 0 bases, V lost 0 bases, and 4 bases had no gene match. Germline V gene lookup returns CDR1 SEHNR and CDR2 FQNEAQ (reference sequence). The chain's CDR3 is CASSLAWTGSSYEQYF. The CDR3 DNA is TGTGCCAGCAGCTTAGCCTGGACAGGGAGCTCCTACGAGCAGTACTTC.

This CDR3 reads CASNQNLFTDTQYF. In nucleotides, the CDR3 is TGTGCCAGCAACCAGAACCTCTTCACAGATACGCAGTATTTT. The V gene is TRBV27, the J gene TRBJ2-3, with D uncertain. This CDR3 is 14 amino acids long. CDR1 is MNHEY, CDR2 SMNVEV, per germline (reference sequence). The V and J ends lost 7 bases and 2 bases respectively, with 13 bases between them.

This clone has just one count. The chain uses TRBV7-2 and TRBJ1-5, with D possibly being TRBD1 (6 bases). The CDR3 has 15 residues. The germline CDR1 and CDR2 sequences are SGHTA and FQGNSA. V lost 1 base to trimming and J lost 6 bases, with 13 bases between them. CDR3 in amino acids: CASSLEGLQGQPQHF. The CDR3, as DNA: TGTGCCAGCAGCTTAGAGGGATTACAGGGTCAGCCCCAGCATTTT.

The rearrangement links TRBV19 to TRBJ1-1, with 8 nucleotides matching TRBD1. V lost 6 bases, J lost 4 bases, and 7 bases stayed unmatched. The CDR3 is 14 residues long. Germline V gives CDR1 LNHDA, CDR2 SQIVND (reference sequence). CDR3 sequence reads: CASSRTGMGTEAFF. CDR3 in DNA: TGTGCCAGTAGCAGGACAGGGATGGGCACTGAAGCTTTCTTT.

The rearrangement uses TRBV5-5 and TRBJ2-4; tentatively, D is TRBD1 (6 bases). Between the trimmed V and J ends, which lost 0 bases and 5 bases, there was a span of 15 bases. The CDR3 runs to 16 residues. CDR1 and CDR2 (germline): SGHKS, YYEKEE (reference sequence). The CDR3 DNA follows: TGTGCCAGCAGCTTGGGCCTACAGGGAGCGGAAAACATTCAGTACTTC. Encoded protein: CASSLGLQGAENIQYF. Supplemented by reference TRBV5-5 and TRBJ2-4, the full variable domain reads DAGVTQSPTHLIKTRGQQVTLRCSPISGHKSVSWYQQVLGQGPQFIFQYYEKEERGRGNFPDRFSARQFPNYSSELNVNALLLGDSALYLCASSLGLQGAENIQYFGAGTRLSVL.

The CDR3 DNA reads as TGTGCCAGCAGCTTAGACCAACGACCTGGGGGGGCTGAGCAGTTCTTC. Its translation is CASSLDQRPGGAEQFF. V gene TRBV28 combines with J gene TRBJ2-1; D is possibly TRBD2 (7 bases). Germline lookup yields CDR1 MDHEN and CDR2 SYDVKM. Between the trimmed V and J ends, which lost 6 bases and 9 bases, there was a span of 24 bases. The CDR3 has 16 residues.

This chain joins TRBV6-4 and TRBJ1-5, with TRBD1 identical over 8 bases. This CDR3 is built from 13 residues. Germline V gives CDR1 MRHNA, CDR2 SNTAGT. With V trimmed by 5 bases and J by 6 bases, 3 bases remained unmatched. CDR3 bases: TGTGCCAGCAGTACACAGGGGGGTCAGCCCCAGCATTTT. It specifies CASSTQGGQPQHF.

This clone was counted only a few times. V gene TRBV3-1 (or the pseudogene TRBV3-2) combines with J gene TRBJ2-7, with 10 positions matching TRBD1. With 2 bases clipped from V and 0 bases from J, the junction kept 10 bases outside the gene matches. Germline CDR1 and CDR2: LGHDT and YNNKEL (reference sequence). There are 18 residues in the CDR3. CDR3 residues: CASSQHRDRGRSSYEQYF. CDR3 nucleotides: TGTGCCAGCAGCCAACACCGGGACAGGGGCAGAAGCTCCTACGAGCAGTACTTC.

The chain uses TRBV5-1 and TRBJ1-1; tentatively, D is TRBD1 (5 bases). CDR3 length equals 14 residues. Trimming removed 5 bases at V and 3 bases at J, with 14 bases between. Germline V CDR1 and CDR2: SGHRS, YFSETQ. The CDR3 loop reads CASSSRQIDTEAFF. CDR3 bases: TGCGCCAGCAGTTCCAGACAGATCGACACTGAAGCTTTCTTT.